This T cell receptor beta chain was profiled in a study of T cells and copy number aberrations in small-cell lung cancer. Findings and limits, study-wide: Most clones, about 75-97.7%, were restricted to a single tumor region.

Concerning this clone: Its antigen is unknown.

Generated by immunoSEQ multiplex PCR, the TCRdb table keeps only in-frame clones and is missing some. The profile shows over 6,000 clones, roughly four fifths of them singletons. Germline V lookup: CDR1 SGHVS, CDR2 FQNEAQ. V was clipped by 0 bases and J by 8 bases, with 11 bases between them. This CDR3 contains 14 residues. The sample was tumor tissue. The chain carries TRBV7-8 and TRBJ1-5, with D possibly matching TRBD1 (6 bases). The TCR was taken from a man in his fifties or sixties with small cell lung cancer. The CDR3 spells CASSLAGGGEPQHF. The CDR3 DNA follows: TGTGCCAGCAGCTTAGCAGGGGGTGGGGAGCCCCAGCATTTT. Full variable domain (remainder filled in from reference TRBV7-8 and TRBJ1-5): GAGVSQSPRYKVAKRGQDVALRCDPISGHVSLFWYQQALGQGPEFLTYFQNEAQLDKSGLPSDRFFAERPEGSVSTLKIQRTQQEDSAVYLCASSLAGGGEPQHFGDGTRLSIL.